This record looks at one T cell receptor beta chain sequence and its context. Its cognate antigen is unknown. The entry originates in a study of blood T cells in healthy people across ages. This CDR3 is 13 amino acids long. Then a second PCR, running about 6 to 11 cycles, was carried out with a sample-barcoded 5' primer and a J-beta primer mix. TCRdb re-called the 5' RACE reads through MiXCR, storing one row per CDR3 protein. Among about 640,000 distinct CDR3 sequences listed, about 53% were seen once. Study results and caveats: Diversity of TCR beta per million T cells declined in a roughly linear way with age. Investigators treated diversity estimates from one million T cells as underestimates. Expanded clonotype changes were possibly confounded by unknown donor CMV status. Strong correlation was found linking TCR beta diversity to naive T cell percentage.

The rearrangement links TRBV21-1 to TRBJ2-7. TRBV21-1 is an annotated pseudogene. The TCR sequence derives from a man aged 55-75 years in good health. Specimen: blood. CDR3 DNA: TGTGCCAGCAGCAAAGGAGCACGCTACGAGCAGTACTTC. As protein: CASSKGARYEQYF.